This TCR beta chain emerged from a study of blood T cell repertoires in COVID-19. J gave up 3 bases and V 0 bases, and 7 bases lay outside the gene matches. Germline V gives CDR1 MNHNY, CDR2 SVGAGI (reference sequence). The CDR3 runs to 16 residues. The assay was immunoSEQ multiplex PCR, and TCRdb's table has in-frame clones only and misses some. The sample contains 150,000 to 200,000 clones, approximately 87% of which appear only once. The chain is built from TRBV6-6 and TRBJ2-7, with 8 bases lining up with TRBD1. This TCR was recovered from a woman in her seventies with COVID-19, enrolled during active disease. The specimen sequenced was peripheral blood. The CDR3 sequence: CASSYSGQGRNYEQYF. In DNA form, the CDR3 reads TGTGCCAGCAGTTACTCCGGACAGGGAAGGAACTACGAGCAGTACTTC.